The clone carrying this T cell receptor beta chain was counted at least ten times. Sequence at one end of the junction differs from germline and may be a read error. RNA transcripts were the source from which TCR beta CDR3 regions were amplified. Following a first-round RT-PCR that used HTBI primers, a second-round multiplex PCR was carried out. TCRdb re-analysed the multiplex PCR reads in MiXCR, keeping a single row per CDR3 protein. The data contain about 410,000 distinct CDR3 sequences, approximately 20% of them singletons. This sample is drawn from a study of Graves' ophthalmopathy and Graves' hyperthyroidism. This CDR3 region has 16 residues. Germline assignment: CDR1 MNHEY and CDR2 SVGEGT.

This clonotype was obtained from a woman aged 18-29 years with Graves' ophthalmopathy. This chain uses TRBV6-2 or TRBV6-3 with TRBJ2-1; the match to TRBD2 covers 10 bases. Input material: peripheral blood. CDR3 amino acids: CASRYSRVSGGNEQFF. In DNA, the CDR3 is TGTGCCAGCAGGTACTCCCGGGTTAGCGGGGGGAATGAGCAGTTCTTC.